The present entry profiles one T cell receptor beta chain with its context. Its antigen is unknown. Clones were sequenced by immunoSEQ multiplex PCR, and TCRdb holds only the in-frame ones, with some missing. The sample carries around 120,000 clones, approximately 96% recorded once. The data derive from a study of graft-versus-host responses after intestinal transplantation. Study details: The recipients all started with anti-thymocyte globulin induction and then took tacrolimus and steroids for around 3 years.

Study-level findings and limits: An association linked early post-transplant HvG declines with peak circulating GvH clone levels. Recipient-marrow GvH clones were detected, some having first appeared in ileum or blood.

With 5 bases removed from V and 4 bases from J, the gap between germline ends came to 8 bases. There are 12 residues in the CDR3. Germline CDR1 SGHAT, CDR2 FQNNGV. The sequencing used unstimulated CD8+ T cells sorted from spleen or lymph node cells, collected before intestinal transplant. This sequence was found in a human donor who received an intestinal transplant. This chain uses TRBV11-2 with TRBJ1-1; no firm D call. In nucleotides, the CDR3 is TGTGCCAGCAGCCCGCCCAGCACTGAAGCTTTCTTT. This encodes CASSPPSTEAFF.